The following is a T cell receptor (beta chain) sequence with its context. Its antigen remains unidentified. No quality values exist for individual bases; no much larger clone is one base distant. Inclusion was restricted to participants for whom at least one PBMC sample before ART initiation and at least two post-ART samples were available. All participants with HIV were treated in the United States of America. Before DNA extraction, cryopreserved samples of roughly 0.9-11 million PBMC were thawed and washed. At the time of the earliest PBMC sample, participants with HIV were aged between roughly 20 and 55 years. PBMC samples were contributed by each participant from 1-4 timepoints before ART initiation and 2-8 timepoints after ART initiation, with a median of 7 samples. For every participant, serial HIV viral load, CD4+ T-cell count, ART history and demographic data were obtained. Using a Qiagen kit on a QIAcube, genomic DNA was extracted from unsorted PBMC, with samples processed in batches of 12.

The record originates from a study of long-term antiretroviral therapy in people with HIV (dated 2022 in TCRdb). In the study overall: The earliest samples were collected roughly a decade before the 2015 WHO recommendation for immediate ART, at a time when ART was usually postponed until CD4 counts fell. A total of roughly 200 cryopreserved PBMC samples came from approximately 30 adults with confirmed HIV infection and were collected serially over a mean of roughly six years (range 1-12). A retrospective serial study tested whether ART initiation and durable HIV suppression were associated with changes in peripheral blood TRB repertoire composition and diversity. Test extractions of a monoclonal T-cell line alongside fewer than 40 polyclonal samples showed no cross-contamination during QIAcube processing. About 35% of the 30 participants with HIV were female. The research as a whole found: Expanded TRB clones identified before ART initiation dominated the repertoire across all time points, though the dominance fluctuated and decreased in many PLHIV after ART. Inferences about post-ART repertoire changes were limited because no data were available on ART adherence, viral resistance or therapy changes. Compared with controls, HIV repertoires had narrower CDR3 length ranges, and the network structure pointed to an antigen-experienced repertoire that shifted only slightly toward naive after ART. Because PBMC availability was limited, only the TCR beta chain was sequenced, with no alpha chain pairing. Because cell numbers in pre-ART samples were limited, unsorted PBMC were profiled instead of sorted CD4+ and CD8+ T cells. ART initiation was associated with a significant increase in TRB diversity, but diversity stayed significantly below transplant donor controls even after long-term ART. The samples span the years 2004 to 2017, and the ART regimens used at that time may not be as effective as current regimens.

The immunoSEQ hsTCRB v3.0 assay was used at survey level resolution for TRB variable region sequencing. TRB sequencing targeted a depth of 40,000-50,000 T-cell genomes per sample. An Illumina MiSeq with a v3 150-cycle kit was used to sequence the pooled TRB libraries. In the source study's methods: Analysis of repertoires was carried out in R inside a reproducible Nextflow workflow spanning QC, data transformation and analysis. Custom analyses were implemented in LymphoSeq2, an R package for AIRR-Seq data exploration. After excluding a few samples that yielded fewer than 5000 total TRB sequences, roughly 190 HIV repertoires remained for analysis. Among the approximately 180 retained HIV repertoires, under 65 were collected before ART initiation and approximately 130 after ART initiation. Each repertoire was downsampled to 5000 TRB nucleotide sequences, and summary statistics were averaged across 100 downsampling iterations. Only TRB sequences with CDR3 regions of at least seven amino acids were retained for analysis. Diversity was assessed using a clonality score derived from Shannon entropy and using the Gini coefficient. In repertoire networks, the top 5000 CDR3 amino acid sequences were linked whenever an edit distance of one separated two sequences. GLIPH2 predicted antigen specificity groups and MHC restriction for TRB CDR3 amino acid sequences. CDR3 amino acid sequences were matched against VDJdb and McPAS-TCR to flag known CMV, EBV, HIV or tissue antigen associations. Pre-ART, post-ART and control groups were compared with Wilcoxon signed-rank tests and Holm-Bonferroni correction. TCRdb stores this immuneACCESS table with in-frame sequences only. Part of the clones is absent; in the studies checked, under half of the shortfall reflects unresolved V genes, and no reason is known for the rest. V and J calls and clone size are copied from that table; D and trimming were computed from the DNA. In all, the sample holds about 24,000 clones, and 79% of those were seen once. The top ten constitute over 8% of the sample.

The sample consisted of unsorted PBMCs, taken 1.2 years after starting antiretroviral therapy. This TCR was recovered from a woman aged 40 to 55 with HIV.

The DNA sequence is given as TGTGCCAGCACCGGACTAGCGGGGGACACCGGGGAGCTGTTTTTT. Its product reads: CASTGLAGDTGELFF. The chain is encoded by TRBV27 joined to TRBJ2-2, and 13 bases in between align with TRBD2. Clipping removes 7 bases from V and 3 bases from J, with 2 as the unmatched junction base count. The CDR3 measures 15 amino acids from cysteine to phenylalanine. Of the read, only the CDR3 DNA is kept; its 45 bases are in frame from base 1. CDR1 and CDR2, per the germline V gene (reference sequence), are MNHEY and SMNVEV.